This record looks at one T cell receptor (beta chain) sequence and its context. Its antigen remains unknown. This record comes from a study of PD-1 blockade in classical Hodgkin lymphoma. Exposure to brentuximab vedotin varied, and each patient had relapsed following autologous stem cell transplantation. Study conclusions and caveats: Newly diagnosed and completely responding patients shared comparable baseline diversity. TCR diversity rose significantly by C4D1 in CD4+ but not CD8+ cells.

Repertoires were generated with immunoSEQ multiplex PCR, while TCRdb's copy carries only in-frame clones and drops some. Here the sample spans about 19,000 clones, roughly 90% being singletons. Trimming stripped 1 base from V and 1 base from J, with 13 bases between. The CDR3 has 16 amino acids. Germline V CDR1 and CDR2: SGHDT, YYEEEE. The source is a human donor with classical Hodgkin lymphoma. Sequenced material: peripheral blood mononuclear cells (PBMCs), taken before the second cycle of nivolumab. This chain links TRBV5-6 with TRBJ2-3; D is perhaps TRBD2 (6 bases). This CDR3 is CASSLRGISGTDTQYF. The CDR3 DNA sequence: TGTGCCAGCAGCTTGCGCGGGATCTCAGGCACAGATACGCAGTATTTT.